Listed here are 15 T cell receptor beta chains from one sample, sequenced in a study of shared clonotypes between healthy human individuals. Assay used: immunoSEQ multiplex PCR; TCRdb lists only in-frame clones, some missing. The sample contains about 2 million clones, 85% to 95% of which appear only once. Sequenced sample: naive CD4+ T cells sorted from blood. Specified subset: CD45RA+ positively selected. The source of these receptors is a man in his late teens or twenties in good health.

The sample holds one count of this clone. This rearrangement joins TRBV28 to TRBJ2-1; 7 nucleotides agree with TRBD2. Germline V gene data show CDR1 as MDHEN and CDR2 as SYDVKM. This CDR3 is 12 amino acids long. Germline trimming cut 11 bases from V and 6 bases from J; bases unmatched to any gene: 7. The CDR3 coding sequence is TGTGCCGGGGGGGGGACCCCCAATGAGCAGTTCTTC. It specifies CAGGGTPNEQFF.

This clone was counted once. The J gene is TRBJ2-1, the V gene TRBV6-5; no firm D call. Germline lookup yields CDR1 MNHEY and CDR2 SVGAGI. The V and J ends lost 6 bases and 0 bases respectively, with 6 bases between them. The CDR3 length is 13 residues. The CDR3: CASRLDSYNEQFF. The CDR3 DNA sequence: TGTGCCAGCAGGCTAGACTCCTACAATGAGCAGTTCTTC.

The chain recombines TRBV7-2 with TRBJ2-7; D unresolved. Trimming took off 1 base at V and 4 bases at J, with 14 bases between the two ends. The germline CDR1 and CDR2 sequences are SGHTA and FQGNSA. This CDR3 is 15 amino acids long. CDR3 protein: CASSLVGSPTYEQYF. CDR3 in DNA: TGTGCCAGCAGCTTAGTAGGTAGCCCTACTTACGAGCAGTACTTC.

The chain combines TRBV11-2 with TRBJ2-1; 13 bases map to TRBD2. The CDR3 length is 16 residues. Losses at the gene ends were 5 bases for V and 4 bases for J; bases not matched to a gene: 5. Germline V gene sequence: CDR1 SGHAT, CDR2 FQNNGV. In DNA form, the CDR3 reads TGTGCCAGCAGCACATGGACTAGCGGGAGATACAATGAGCAGTTCTTC. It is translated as CASSTWTSGRYNEQFF.

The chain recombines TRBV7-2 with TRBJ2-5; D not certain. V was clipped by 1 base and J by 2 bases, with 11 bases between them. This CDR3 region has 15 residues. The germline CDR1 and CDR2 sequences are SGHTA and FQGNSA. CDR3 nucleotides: TGTGCCAGCAGCTTAGGACGGACCTTACAAGAGACCCAGTACTTC. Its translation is CASSLGRTLQETQYF.

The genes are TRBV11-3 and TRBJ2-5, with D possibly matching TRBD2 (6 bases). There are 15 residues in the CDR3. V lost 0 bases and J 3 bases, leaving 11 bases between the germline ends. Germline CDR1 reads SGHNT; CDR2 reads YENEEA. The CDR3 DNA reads TGTGCCAGCAGCTTAGATAGTGGCGGGGAAGAGACCCAGTACTTC. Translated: CASSLDSGGEETQYF.

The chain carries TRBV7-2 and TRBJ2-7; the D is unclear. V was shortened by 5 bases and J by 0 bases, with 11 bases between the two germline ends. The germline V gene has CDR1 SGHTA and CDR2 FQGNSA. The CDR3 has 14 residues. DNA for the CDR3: TGTGCCAGCAGCCCAGACGCAGCCTCCTACGAGCAGTACTTC. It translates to CASSPDAASYEQYF.

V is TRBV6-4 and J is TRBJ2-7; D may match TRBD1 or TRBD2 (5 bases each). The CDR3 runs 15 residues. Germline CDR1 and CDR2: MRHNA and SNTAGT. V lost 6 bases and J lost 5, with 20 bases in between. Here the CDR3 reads CASRGTGTPLHEQYF. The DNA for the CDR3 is TGTGCCAGCAGAGGGACCGGGACCCCGTTGCACGAGCAGTACTTC.

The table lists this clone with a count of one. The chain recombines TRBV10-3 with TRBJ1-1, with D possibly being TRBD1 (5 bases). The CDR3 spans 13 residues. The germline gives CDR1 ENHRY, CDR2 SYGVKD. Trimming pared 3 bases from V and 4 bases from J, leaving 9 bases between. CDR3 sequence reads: CAISEDRSTEAFF. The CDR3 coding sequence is TGTGCCATCAGTGAAGACAGATCCACTGAAGCTTTCTTT.

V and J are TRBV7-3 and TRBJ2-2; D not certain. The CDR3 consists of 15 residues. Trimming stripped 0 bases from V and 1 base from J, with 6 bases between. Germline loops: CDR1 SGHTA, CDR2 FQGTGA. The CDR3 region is CASSLTLGNTGELFF. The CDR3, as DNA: TGTGCCAGCAGCTTAACGTTGGGGAACACCGGGGAGCTGTTTTTT.

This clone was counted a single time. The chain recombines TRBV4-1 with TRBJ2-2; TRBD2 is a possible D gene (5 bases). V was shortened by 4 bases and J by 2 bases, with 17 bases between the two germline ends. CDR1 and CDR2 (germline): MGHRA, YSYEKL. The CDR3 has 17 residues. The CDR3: CASSPPFQRTNTGELFF. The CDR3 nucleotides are TGCGCCAGCAGCCCACCCTTCCAGCGGACCAACACCGGGGAGCTGTTTTTT.

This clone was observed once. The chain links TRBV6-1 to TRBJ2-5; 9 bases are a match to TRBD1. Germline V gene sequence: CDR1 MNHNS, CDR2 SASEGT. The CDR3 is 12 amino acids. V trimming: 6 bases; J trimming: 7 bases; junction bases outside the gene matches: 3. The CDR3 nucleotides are TGTGCCAGCAGCTTGACAGGGGGGACCCAGTACTTC. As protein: CASSLTGGTQYF.

CDR3 loop: CASSSGLAGVYNEQFF. The CDR3 DNA sequence: TGTGCCAGCAGCTCCGGACTAGCGGGAGTCTACAATGAGCAGTTCTTC. The J gene is TRBJ2-1, the V gene TRBV7-9; TRBD2 matches 13 bases. Germline assignment: CDR1 SEHNR and CDR2 FQNEAQ (reference sequence). The J segment lost 3 bases and the V segment lost 4 bases, leaving 3 bases of the junction unmatched. The CDR3 length is 16 residues.

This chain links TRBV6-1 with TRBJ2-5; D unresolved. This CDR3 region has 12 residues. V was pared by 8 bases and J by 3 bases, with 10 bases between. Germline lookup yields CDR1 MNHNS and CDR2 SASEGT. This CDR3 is CASRKTKETQYF. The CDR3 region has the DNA TGTGCCAGCCGTAAGACAAAAGAGACCCAGTACTTC.

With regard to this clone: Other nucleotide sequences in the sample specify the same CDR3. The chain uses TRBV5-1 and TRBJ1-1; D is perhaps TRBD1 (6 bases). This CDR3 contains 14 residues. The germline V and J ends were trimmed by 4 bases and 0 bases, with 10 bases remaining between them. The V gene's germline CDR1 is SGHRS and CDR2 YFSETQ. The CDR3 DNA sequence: TGCGCCAGCAGCCCCGGGACATTGAACACTGAAGCTTTCTTT. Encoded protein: CASSPGTLNTEAFF. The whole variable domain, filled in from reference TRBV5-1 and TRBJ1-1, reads KAGVTQTPRYLIKTRGQQVTLSCSPISGHRSVSWYQQTPGQGLQFLFEYFSETQRNKGNFPGRFSGRQFSNSRSEMNVSTLELGDSALYLCASSPGTLNTEAFFGQGTRLTVV.